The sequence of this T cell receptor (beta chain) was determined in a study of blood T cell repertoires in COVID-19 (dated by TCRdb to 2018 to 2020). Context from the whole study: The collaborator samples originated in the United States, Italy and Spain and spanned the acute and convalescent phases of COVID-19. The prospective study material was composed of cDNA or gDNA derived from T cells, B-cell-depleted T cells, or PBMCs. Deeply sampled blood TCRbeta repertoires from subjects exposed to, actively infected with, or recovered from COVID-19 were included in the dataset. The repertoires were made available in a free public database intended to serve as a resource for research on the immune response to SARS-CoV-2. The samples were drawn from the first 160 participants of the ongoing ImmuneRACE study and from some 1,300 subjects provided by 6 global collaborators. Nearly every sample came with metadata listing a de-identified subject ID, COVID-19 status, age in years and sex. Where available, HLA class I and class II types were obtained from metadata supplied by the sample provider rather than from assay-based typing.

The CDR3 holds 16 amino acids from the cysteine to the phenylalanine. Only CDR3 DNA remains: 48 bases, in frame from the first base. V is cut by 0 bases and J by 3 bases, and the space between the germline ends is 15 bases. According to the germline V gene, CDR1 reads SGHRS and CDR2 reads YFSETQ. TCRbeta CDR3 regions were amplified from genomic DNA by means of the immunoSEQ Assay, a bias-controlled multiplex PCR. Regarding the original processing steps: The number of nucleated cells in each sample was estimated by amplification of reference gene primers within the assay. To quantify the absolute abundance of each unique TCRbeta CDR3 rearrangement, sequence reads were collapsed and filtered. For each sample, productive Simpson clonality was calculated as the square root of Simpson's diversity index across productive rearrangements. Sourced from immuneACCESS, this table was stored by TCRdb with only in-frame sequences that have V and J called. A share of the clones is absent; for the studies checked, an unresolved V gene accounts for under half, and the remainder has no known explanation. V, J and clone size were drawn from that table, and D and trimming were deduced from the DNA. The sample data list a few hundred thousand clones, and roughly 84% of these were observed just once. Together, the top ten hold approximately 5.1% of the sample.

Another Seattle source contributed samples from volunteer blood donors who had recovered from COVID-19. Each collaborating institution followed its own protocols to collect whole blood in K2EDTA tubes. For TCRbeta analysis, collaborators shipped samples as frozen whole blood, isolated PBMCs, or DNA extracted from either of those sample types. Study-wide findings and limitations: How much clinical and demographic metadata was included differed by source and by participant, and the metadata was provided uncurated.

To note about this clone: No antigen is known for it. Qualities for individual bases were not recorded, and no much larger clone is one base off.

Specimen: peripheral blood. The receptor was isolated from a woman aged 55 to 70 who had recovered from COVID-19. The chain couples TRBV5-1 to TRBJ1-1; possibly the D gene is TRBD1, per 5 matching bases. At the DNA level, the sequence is TGCGCCAGCAGCTTGGCTTTCGGGGGGATGTACACTGAAGCTTTCTTT. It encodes CASSLAFGGMYTEAFF.